These 13 T cell receptor beta chains share one sample of origin, sequenced in a study of T cell changes during pregnancy in multiple sclerosis. The table came from immunoSEQ multiplex PCR; TCRdb's copy has only in-frame clones and leaves some out. This table holds about 29,000 clones, around 91% found once. The sample here was CD8+ T cells from peripheral blood mononuclear cells, taken after pregnancy. The receptors derive from a female donor with multiple sclerosis, enrolled in a pregnancy study.

This sequence joins TRBV5-1 and TRBJ2-4; tentative D call: TRBD2 (6 bases). The CDR3 is 15 residues long. Looked up from germline, CDR1 is SGHRS and CDR2 is YFSETQ. Trimming pared 2 bases from V and 8 bases from J, leaving 17 bases between. The CDR3, as DNA: TGCGCCAGCAGCTTAGTTGGGTCGGGAGTGGACATTCAGTACTTC. The encoded protein is CASSLVGSGVDIQYF.

The gene calls are TRBV5-4 and TRBJ2-1; a weak D match, TRBD1 (5 bases). Trimming took off 1 base at V and 8 bases at J, with 13 bases between the two ends. This CDR3 has 14 residues. In germline, CDR1 is SGHNT, CDR2 YYREEE (reference sequence). The DNA for the CDR3 is TGTGCCAGCAGCTTGAAGGGGCAGGGCCATGAGCAGTTCTTC. It is translated as CASSLKGQGHEQFF.

The chain couples TRBV27 to TRBJ1-5, with TRBD1 matching over 9 bases. With V trimmed by 8 bases and J by 2 bases, 1 base remained unmatched. CDR1 and CDR2 (germline): MNHEY, SMNVEV (reference sequence). CDR3 size: 13 residues. In nucleotides, the CDR3 is TGTGCCAGCGGGGACAGGGGCAATCAGCCCCAGCATTTT. As protein: CASGDRGNQPQHF.

CDR3 coding DNA: TGTGCCAGCAGCGCGAGGGACAGGGCCCAAGAGACCCAGTACTTC. This sequence encodes CASSARDRAQETQYF. V gene TRBV9 combines with J gene TRBJ2-5, with 9 bases fitting TRBD1. V trimming: 3 bases; J trimming: 1 base; junction bases outside the gene matches: 4. The CDR3 is made up of 15 amino acids. CDR1 and CDR2 (germline): SGDLS, YYNGEE.

The chain recombines TRBV19 with TRBJ1-1, with D tentatively TRBD1 (6 bases). Trimming pared 3 bases from V and 0 bases from J, leaving 17 bases between. This CDR3 is 17 amino acids long. Germline V gene lookup returns CDR1 LNHDA and CDR2 SQIVND (reference sequence). The chain's CDR3 is CASSIAHLGTLNTEAFF. The CDR3, as DNA: TGTGCCAGTAGTATCGCTCATCTAGGGACACTGAACACTGAAGCTTTCTTT.

The chain uses TRBV6-5 and TRBJ2-1, with D possibly being TRBD2 (5 bases). Germline V gene sequence: CDR1 MNHEY, CDR2 SVGAGI. Trimming took 7 bases from V and 7 from J, leaving 17 bases between them. This CDR3 has 14 residues. The CDR3 sequence: CASTKRERLNEQFF. DNA of the CDR3: TGTGCCAGCACAAAACGGGAACGGTTGAATGAGCAGTTCTTC.

The rearrangement joins TRBV7-9 to TRBJ2-7, with 7 bases aligning to TRBD2. V gave up 4 bases and J gave up 6 bases; unmatched junction bases: 12. The CDR3 extends over 15 amino acids. Germline-derived CDR1 and CDR2 are SEHNR and FQNEAQ (reference sequence). Written as DNA, the CDR3 is TGTGCCAGCAGCTACCGGGACTACGCAGCGTTCGAGCAGTACTTC. This sequence encodes CASSYRDYAAFEQYF.

V is TRBV19 and J is TRBJ2-3; D not certain. Germline values: CDR1 LNHDA, CDR2 SQIVND (reference sequence). V dropped 2 bases and J dropped 0 bases, with 9 bases sitting between them. The CDR3 has 15 amino acids. CDR3 bases: TGTGCCAGTAGTATACCGGGTCTTAGCACAGATACGCAGTATTTT. Its translation is CASSIPGLSTDTQYF.

The chain couples TRBV28 to TRBJ2-7; 13 nucleotides line up with TRBD2. Unmatched junction bases numbered 6, after V lost 1 base and J lost 3 bases. The CDR3 spans 17 residues. Germline loops: CDR1 MDHEN, CDR2 SYDVKM. CDR3 coding DNA: TGTGCCAGCAGTTTATCCGGACTAGCGGGAGATCGCTACGAGCAGTACTTC. Protein sequence: CASSLSGLAGDRYEQYF.

V and J are TRBV29-1 and TRBJ2-1; 7 bases are shared with TRBD2. The CDR3 length is 17 residues. V shed 7 bases, J shed 5 bases, and the junction held 20 bases outside the gene matches. Germline V gives CDR1 SQVTM, CDR2 ANQGSEA. This CDR3 reads CSAEGTLGAGSDNEQFF. In DNA form, the CDR3 reads TGCAGCGCCGAGGGCACCCTTGGAGCGGGGAGCGACAATGAGCAGTTCTTC.

The chain couples TRBV6-1 to TRBJ2-1; 13 bases agree with TRBD2. V lost 6 bases, J lost 7 bases, and 6 bases stayed unmatched. The CDR3 covers 15 residues. Germline V gene data show CDR1 as MNHNS and CDR2 as SASEGT. CDR3 nucleotides: TGTGCCAGCAGCGGTGGGACTAGCGGGGCTAATGAGCAGTTCTTC. Protein product: CASSGGTSGANEQFF.

The chain is built from TRBV27 and TRBJ2-7; 8 nucleotides match TRBD1. The germline gives CDR1 MNHEY, CDR2 SMNVEV (reference sequence). CDR3 length equals 14 residues. V dropped 6 bases and J dropped 7; count of bases not matched to a gene: 11. The CDR3 DNA reads TGTGCCAGCAGAACTCTGGACAGGGTGGCGGAGCAGTACTTC. It encodes CASRTLDRVAEQYF.

This chain uses TRBV7-9 with TRBJ1-2; D uncertain. CDR1 is SEHNR and CDR2 is FQNEAQ in the germline V gene (reference sequence). The length of the CDR3 is 13 residues. The germline V and J ends were trimmed by 4 bases and 4 bases, with 10 bases remaining between them. CDR3 DNA: TGTGCCAGCAGCTATGCAGCGGTCTATGGCTACACCTTC. It specifies CASSYAAVYGYTF.